This T cell receptor (beta chain) was captured in a study of response to subunit inactivated influenza vaccine. Whole-study results and caveats: With each seasonal influenza vaccination, the authors suggested, few new T cells are recruited.

Each CDR3 protein gets one entry after TCRdb re-called the RT-PCR reads with MiXCR. The sample consists of about 610,000 distinct CDR3 sequences, less than 15% of them appearing once. V lost 3 bases and J 1 base, leaving 17 bases between the germline ends. The germline V gene encodes CDR1 MDHEN and CDR2 SYDVKM. CDR3 length: 17 amino acids. In the case of this clonotype: The antigen is undetermined.

This chain uses TRBV28 with TRBJ2-3; D tentatively reads TRBD1 or TRBD2 (6 bases each). The source is a man aged 50-59 years who received an inactivated influenza vaccine. This specimen consisted of PBMCs from blood, obtained 11 to 12 days after vaccination. The CDR3 sequence is CASSFSGQGTGTDTQYF. Written as DNA, the CDR3 is TGTGCCAGCAGTTTCTCGGGGCAGGGGACTGGCACAGATACGCAGTATTTT.